The 21 T cell receptor beta chains in this list originate from one sample, sequenced in a study of identical twins. Each CDR3 protein gets one entry after TCRdb re-called the 5' RACE reads with MiXCR. Found here are more than 400,000 distinct CDR3 sequences, approximately 14% of them singletons; the top ten hold nearly 0.45%. The sample was also reused in another study, on yellow fever vaccine responses in identical twins.

The specimen sequenced was CD4+ T cells sorted from blood. The receptors originated from a woman under 30 in good health.

The V gene is TRBV4-2, the J gene TRBJ2-3; no clear D. The CDR3 length is 16 residues. The germline V gene has CDR1 LGHNA and CDR2 YNFKEQ. The V and J ends lost 0 bases and 4 bases respectively, with 14 bases between them. The CDR3 loop is CASSQDPVATPDTQYF. CDR3 nucleotide sequence: TGTGCCAGCAGCCAAGACCCCGTGGCCACACCAGATACGCAGTATTTT.

In its sample, this clonotype was seen a few times. The V call is TRBV9, the J call TRBJ2-1; 7 bases match TRBD2. The length of the CDR3 is 15 residues. Germline V gene data show CDR1 as SGDLS and CDR2 as YYNGEE. V gave up 7 bases and J gave up 1 base; unmatched junction bases: 8. CDR3 DNA sequence: TGTGCCAGCGGTGGGGGGGACGGGTCCTACAATGAGCAGTTCTTC. Amino acids: CASGGGDGSYNEQFF.

The V gene is TRBV20-1, the J gene TRBJ2-1, with TRBD1 matching 7 bases. In germline, CDR1 is DFQATT, CDR2 SNEGSKA (reference sequence). CDR3 size: 15 residues. J gave up 4 bases and V 3 bases, and 9 bases lay outside the gene matches. The CDR3 spells CSARAGTDSYNEQFF. CDR3 sequence (DNA): TGCAGTGCTAGGGCCGGGACAGATTCTTACAATGAGCAGTTCTTC.

There are a few counts of this clonotype. The chain recombines TRBV7-7 with TRBJ2-5; D might be TRBD1 or TRBD2, each matching 6 bases. Per the germline V gene, CDR1 is SSHAT and CDR2 is FNYEAQ (reference sequence). V shed 0 bases and J shed 5 bases, with 13 bases lying between them. The CDR3 length is 15 residues. DNA for the CDR3: TGTGCCAGCAGCTTAGCGGGGGGCGATTTGGAGACCCAGTACTTC. Amino acids: CASSLAGGDLETQYF.

This clonotype was observed a few times. The V call is TRBV7-9, the J call TRBJ2-1; weak D call: TRBD1 (6 bases). Germline lookup yields CDR1 SEHNR and CDR2 FQNEAQ (reference sequence). This CDR3 has 16 amino acids. V lost 11 bases and J lost 0, with 20 bases in between. In DNA, the CDR3 is TGTGCCTCAGGGGCAGTCCGGGGAGACTCCTACAATGAGCAGTTCTTC. The encoded protein is CASGAVRGDSYNEQFF.

The chain uses TRBV10-1 and TRBJ2-2; the D is unclear. From germline, CDR1 is WNHNN and CDR2 SYGVQD (reference sequence). V lost 0 bases and J 8 bases, leaving 4 bases between the germline ends. This CDR3 has 12 amino acids. The CDR3, as DNA: TGCGCCAGCAGTGAGTCAGGAGGGGAGCTGTTTTTT. This sequence encodes CASSESGGELFF.

The gene calls are TRBV7-7 and TRBJ2-2; 9 bases are shared with TRBD1. J was trimmed by 8 bases and V by 5 bases; bases with no gene match: 6. The V gene's germline CDR1 is SSHAT and CDR2 FNYEAQ (reference sequence). The CDR3 runs to 14 residues. DNA for the CDR3: TGTGCCAGCAGCCCTACAGGGGGCTTAGGGGAGCTGTTTTTT. It is translated as CASSPTGGLGELFF.

To note about this clonotype: The junction departs from the called germline gene at one end, perhaps through a read error. The chain employs TRBV29-1 and TRBJ2-1; 10 nucleotides match TRBD2. Per germline, CDR1 SQVTM and CDR2 ANQGSEA. CDR3 length: 14 residues. The CDR3 sequence: CSVGSGGSYDEQFF. Here the CDR3 DNA reads TGCAGCGTGGGTAGCGGGGGGTCCTACGATGAGCAGTTCTTC.

V and J are TRBV27 and TRBJ2-2; 14 bases fit TRBD2. The CDR3 spans 21 residues. V shed 6 bases, J shed 0 bases, and the junction held 15 bases outside the gene matches. Germline V CDR1 and CDR2: MNHEY, SMNVEV (reference sequence). This chain's CDR3 is CASRLRPTSGREMPNTGELFF. The CDR3 DNA sequence: TGTGCCAGCAGGCTCAGACCGACTAGCGGGAGGGAAATGCCGAACACCGGGGAGCTGTTTTTT.

The V and J genes are TRBV7-3 and TRBJ2-1; 9 bases match TRBD2. The ends lost 4 bases at V and 1 base at J; junction bases unmatched: 5. The germline V gene has CDR1 SGHTA and CDR2 FQGTGA. The CDR3 totals 16 residues. CDR3 amino acids: CASSSLAGASYNEQFF. The CDR3, as DNA: TGTGCCAGCAGCTCATTAGCGGGAGCATCCTACAATGAGCAGTTCTTC. The entire variable domain, with the rest obtained from reference TRBV7-3 and TRBJ2-1, is as follows: GAGVSQTPSNKVTEKGKYVELRCDPISGHTALYWYRQSLGQGPEFLIYFQGTGAADDSGLPNDRFFAVRPEGSVSTLKIQRTERGDSAVYLCASSSLAGASYNEQFFGPGTRLTVL.

In its sample, this clonotype was seen a few times. This chain joins TRBV11-3 and TRBJ2-2; D is ambiguous. V dropped 0 bases and J dropped 5 bases, with 7 bases sitting between them. This CDR3 comprises 14 residues. Germline V gene data show CDR1 as SGHNT and CDR2 as YENEEA. The CDR3 here is CASSLDKSTGELFF. CDR3 bases: TGTGCCAGCAGCTTAGATAAATCGACCGGGGAGCTGTTTTTT.

This clonotype was picked up many times. The chain recombines TRBV12-3 or TRBV12-4 with TRBJ1-4, with D hard to call. V was shortened by 6 bases and J by 5 bases, with 19 bases between the two germline ends. The CDR3 is 16 residues long. CDR3 bases: TGTGCCAGCAGCCCCGATCCCCGGAGACCAAATGAAAAACTGTTTTTT. Amino acids: CASSPDPRRPNEKLFF.

This clonotype was seen only a few times. The chain combines TRBV5-1 with TRBJ2-1; the match to TRBD2 covers 9 bases. The CDR3 has 13 amino acids. Germline loops: CDR1 SGHRS, CDR2 YFSETQ. V lost 5 bases, J lost 10 bases, and 7 bases stayed unmatched. CDR3 bases: TGCGCCAGCAGGGGAGCGGGAGGTCCCGAGCAGTTCTTC. It translates to CASRGAGGPEQFF.

This clonotype was recorded many times. The CDR3 DNA reads TGCGCCAGCAGCACGAATAAGTGGAGGTCGCTAAGCACAGATACGCAGTATTTT. This encodes CASSTNKWRSLSTDTQYF. This rearrangement joins TRBV4-1 to TRBJ2-3, with D possibly TRBD2 on 5 matching bases. Germline CDR1 is MGHRA and CDR2 is YSYEKL. Trimming pared 5 bases from V and 0 bases from J, leaving 21 bases between. The CDR3 spans 18 residues.

V gene TRBV29-1 combines with J gene TRBJ2-3, with D tentatively TRBD1 (5 bases). This CDR3 spans 11 amino acids. Germline-derived CDR1 and CDR2 are SQVTM and ANQGSEA. For the CDR3, the DNA is TGCAGTGTCAGGGTGACAGATACGCAGTATTTT. Residues: CSVRVTDTQYF.

This clonotype was observed a handful of times. This sequence joins TRBV28 and TRBJ2-4; TRBD1 might be the D (5 bases). Trimming removed 7 bases from V and 6 bases from J, with 13 bases in between. The CDR3 has 13 residues. CDR1 and CDR2 (germline): MDHEN, SYDVKM. The CDR3 bases are TGTGCCAGCACTTGGGGCAGGACAAACATTCAGTACTTC. Translation: CASTWGRTNIQYF.

This chain uses TRBV14 with TRBJ1-6, with D perhaps TRBD1 (6 bases). Germline V gene data show CDR1 as SGHDN and CDR2 as FVKESK. The V gene lost 1 base and the J gene lost 3 bases, with 7 bases spanning the gap. CDR3 length: 15 amino acids. CDR3 loop: CASSQGTVYNSPLHF. The CDR3 DNA follows: TGTGCCAGCAGCCAAGGGACAGTCTATAATTCACCCCTCCACTTT.

This chain connects TRBV18 to TRBJ1-1; D ambiguous. CDR3 length equals 13 residues. Germline CDR1 reads KGHSH; CDR2 reads LQKENI. Trimming removed 6 bases at V and 5 bases at J, with 13 bases between. The CDR3 is CASSRTVLTEAFF. The CDR3 region has the DNA TGTGCCAGCTCCCGGACTGTTTTAACTGAAGCTTTCTTT.

This clonotype has just a few counts. V and J are TRBV11-2 and TRBJ2-7; the match to TRBD2 covers 8 bases. V lost 1 base to trimming and J lost 0 bases; unmatched junction nucleotides: 8. The germline gives CDR1 SGHAT, CDR2 FQNNGV. This CDR3 is built from 17 residues. CDR3 coding DNA: TGTGCCAGCAGCTTAGTGAACGGGACTAGAACCTCCTACGAGCAGTACTTC. Translation gives CASSLVNGTRTSYEQYF.

The rearrangement joins TRBV15 to TRBJ2-1; D is perhaps TRBD2 (7 bases). The CDR3 length is 16 residues. Trimming cost V 3 bases and J 2 bases, with 14 bases left between them. Germline V gives CDR1 LNHNV, CDR2 YYDKDF (reference sequence). The CDR3 spells CATSSPWRGPYNEQFF. The DNA for the CDR3 is TGTGCCACCAGCAGTCCCTGGCGGGGGCCCTACAATGAGCAGTTCTTC.

The gene calls are TRBV5-1 and TRBJ2-7, with D perhaps matching TRBD1 (6 bases). Germline CDR1 reads SGHRS; CDR2 reads YFSETQ. This CDR3 region has 12 residues. Deletions cut 2 bases from V and 5 bases from J, with 8 bases between. The CDR3 protein is CASSLTGHEQYF. CDR3 sequence (DNA): TGCGCCAGCAGCTTAACAGGGCACGAGCAGTACTTC.